A selection of T cell receptor beta chains follows, all from one sample in a study of blood T cell repertoires in COVID-19. Here immunoSEQ multiplex PCR was the method, and the copy in TCRdb shows in-frame clones only, minus some. The profile shows about 100,000 clones, more than 75% of them singletons. Sequencing was performed on peripheral blood. The receptors stem from a man aged 60 to 75 with active or convalescent COVID-19. Each CDR3 is given with its conserved first and last residue. The D gene is left open where the match is weak.

TRBJ1-6 TRBV5-1 NA CASSLEAELSNSPLHF
TRBJ2-1 TRBV3-1/TRBV3-2 TRBD2 CASSQDHLAAYNEQFF
TRBJ1-1 TRBV28 NA CASSWGGGNTEAFF
TRBJ2-3 TRBV7-2 NA CASSFGGGTDTQYF
TRBJ2-3 TRBV3-1/TRBV3-2 NA CASSLSGLSTDTQYF
TRBJ2-5 TRBV9 NA CASSVGDSMRGETQYF
TRBJ2-2 TRBV9 TRBD1 CASSPKQGAQARDTGELFF
TRBJ2-1 TRBV11-2 NA CASTIAGGYNEQFF
TRBJ2-2 TRBV7-9 NA CASSLSPAGELFF
TRBJ2-2 TRBV5-4 TRBD2 CASSFGASGRSGVGELFF
TRBJ1-4 TRBV4-3 TRBD1 CASSQEGTVNEKLFF
TRBJ2-3 TRBV11-3 NA CASSARQSTDTQYF
TRBJ1-1 TRBV5-3 NA CASNGSANTEAFF
TRBJ2-2 TRBV20-1 TRBD2 CSASQTSGSSGELFF
TRBJ1-2 TRBV28 TRBD1 CASSFYDRDGGYTF
TRBJ2-3 TRBV6-6 NA CASSPPSGASGSTDTQYF
TRBJ2-1 TRBV27 TRBD2 CASSPGLALNEQFF
TRBJ2-6 TRBV24-1 TRBD1 CATSARDSSSGANVLTF
TRBJ2-2 TRBV7-3 TRBD2 CASSSSGNTGELFF
TRBJ2-7 TRBV28 TRBD1 CASSLTGVEQYF
TRBJ2-7 TRBV7-6 NA CASSLAGGGPFNEQYF
TRBJ2-5 TRBV19 TRBD2 CASRNQGLAQETQYF
TRBJ2-3 TRBV7-3 NA CASSPQDQFGAQYF
TRBJ1-2 TRBV4-1 TRBD1 CASSPGTGSYGYTF
TRBJ1-1 TRBV18 NA CASSPLAQQNTEAFF
TRBJ2-5 TRBV7-7 NA CASSLGGDMETQYF
TRBJ2-3 TRBV5-1 NA CASNEGDTDTQYF
TRBJ2-2 TRBV9 TRBD2 CASSLRGLENTGELFF
TRBJ2-2 TRBV7-7 TRBD2 CASSPPYGAGGNTGELFF
TRBJ2-2 TRBV3-1/TRBV3-2 NA CASLQPNTGELFF
TRBJ1-2 TRBV14 NA CASSLSVANYGYTF
TRBJ2-3 TRBV7-8 NA CASSLGSSDTQYF
TRBJ1-3 TRBV19 NA CASSISGSRPGNTIYF
TRBJ2-2 TRBV7-9 TRBD2 CASSEGLAPSGELFF
TRBJ1-3 TRBV5-1 NA CASSLTGTPGRNTIYF
TRBJ2-7 TRBV11-2 NA CASSLDRGNDEQYF
TRBJ2-1 TRBV6-6 TRBD2 CASTYLGLADEQFF
TRBJ2-3 TRBV7-2 TRBD2 CASSLPTSGWDTQYF
TRBJ1-4 TRBV29-1 TRBD1 CSVARDREDEKLFF
TRBJ2-1 TRBV7-2 TRBD2 CASSFRSGGIYNEQFF
TRBJ2-1 TRBV6-6 NA CASSPMTPGEQFF
TRBJ1-5 TRBV28 NA CASSLSTGPNQPQHF
TRBJ2-2 TRBV6-5 NA CASRSPNTGELFF
TRBJ2-2 TRBV7-8 NA CASSASGYANTGELFF
TRBJ2-3 TRBV7-8 TRBD2 CASSLVGGSQYF
TRBJ2-1 TRBV10-1 NA CASSEGGPYNEQFF
TRBJ2-7 TRBV20-1 TRBD2 CSASGGRASEQYF
TRBJ2-7 TRBV28 TRBD2 CASRRGLAGVGEQYF
TRBJ1-1 TRBV3-1/TRBV3-2 NA CASSLRIRVAEAFF
TRBJ2-2 TRBV27 NA CASSLQGVINTGELFF
TRBJ2-7 TRBV19 TRBD2 CASSIDNTGGLLEQYF
TRBJ2-5 TRBV28 TRBD1 CASSLTGRGETQYF
TRBJ1-6 TRBV9 TRBD1 CASSVRAGQGMDSPLHF
TRBJ1-2 TRBV19 NA CASSLEGQSYGYTF
TRBJ1-1 TRBV2 NA CASTEGGGNTEAFF